Detailed here is one T cell receptor beta chain. Germline loops: CDR1 PRHDT, CDR2 FYEKMQ (reference sequence). The CDR3 spans 13 residues. Trimming cost V 5 bases and J 4 bases, with 11 bases left between them. This entry is derived from a study of blood T cell repertoires in COVID-19. Overall study: Samples of COVID-19 (acute and convalescent) were obtained from the United States, Italy and Spain. PBMCs, B-cell-depleted T cells, or T cells were the source of the cDNA or gDNA that made up the material.

The authors' processing: Quantification of nucleated cells was approximated via reference gene primer amplification. Sequencing used immunoSEQ multiplex PCR; TCRdb keeps in-frame clones, though not all of them. The DNA was the basis for D and trimming; V, J and clone size are from that table. Counted here are 180,000 or so clones, approximately 83% occurring once; the ten biggest clones make up about 7%. A Seattle source enrolled patients during active infection and followed them longitudinally. The material sequenced was peripheral blood. This TCR came from a woman in her thirties or forties with COVID-19, enrolled during active disease. The genes are TRBV13 and TRBJ1-2, with D possibly matching TRBD1 (5 bases). CDR3 DNA: TGTGCCAGCAGCCAAAGGGGTCCCTATGGCTACACCTTC. As protein: CASSQRGPYGYTF. Complete variable domain (other parts from reference TRBV13 and TRBJ1-2): AAGVIQSPRHLIKEKRETATLKCYPIPRHDTVYWYQQGPGQDPQFLISFYEKMQSDKGSIPDRFSAQQFSDYHSELNMSSLELGDSALYFCASSQRGPYGYTFGSGTRLTVV.